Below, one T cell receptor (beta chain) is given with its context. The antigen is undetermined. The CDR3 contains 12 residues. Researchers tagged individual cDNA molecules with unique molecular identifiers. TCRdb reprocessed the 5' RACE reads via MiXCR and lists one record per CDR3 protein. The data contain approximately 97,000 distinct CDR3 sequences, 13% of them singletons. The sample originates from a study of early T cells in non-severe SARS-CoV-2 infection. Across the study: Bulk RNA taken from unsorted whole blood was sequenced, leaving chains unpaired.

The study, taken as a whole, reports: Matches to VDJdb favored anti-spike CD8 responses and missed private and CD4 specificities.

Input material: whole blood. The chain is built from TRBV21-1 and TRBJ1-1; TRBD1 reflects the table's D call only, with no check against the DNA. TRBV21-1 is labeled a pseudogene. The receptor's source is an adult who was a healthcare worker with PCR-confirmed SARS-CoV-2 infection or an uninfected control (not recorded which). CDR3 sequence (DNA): TGTGCCAGCACACAGGGTAGCGCTGAAGCTTTCTTT. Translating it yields CASTQGSAEAFF.